The 29 T cell receptor beta chains reported below all come from one sample, sequenced in a study of cytomegalovirus exposure and HLA in healthy donors. The PCR ran on 60 Vbeta and 13 Jbeta primers. TCRdb's copy holds only in-frame clones and misses some; the assay was immunoSEQ multiplex PCR. The table lists roughly 52,000 clones, around 78% of them singletons. Sequenced sample: PBMCs. The receptors originated from a female donor in good health and CMV-seronegative.

The gene calls are TRBV6-6 and TRBJ1-2; perhaps TRBD1 as D (5 bases). Between the trimmed V and J ends, which lost 4 bases and 2 bases, there was a span of 5 bases. Per the germline V gene, CDR1 is MNHNY and CDR2 is SVGAGI (reference sequence). The CDR3 has 12 amino acids. CDR3 sequence: CASSSGNYGYTF. CDR3 DNA sequence: TGTGCCAGCAGTTCAGGGAACTATGGCTACACCTTC.

The V and J genes are TRBV5-1 and TRBJ1-1; TRBD1 aligns across 7 bases. V shed 0 bases, J shed 9 bases, and the junction held 14 bases outside the gene matches. The CDR3 spans 16 residues. Germline loops: CDR1 SGHRS, CDR2 YFSETQ. DNA for the CDR3: TGCGCCAGCAGCTTGGGTCTTTGGGACAGAGACCTCCAAGCTTTCTTT. Amino acid sequence: CASSLGLWDRDLQAFF.

The chain carries TRBV6-5 and TRBJ2-2, with 8 bases fitting TRBD1. With 6 bases clipped from V and 0 bases from J, the junction kept 3 bases outside the gene matches. The V gene's germline CDR1 is MNHEY and CDR2 SVGAGI. The CDR3 loop spans 15 amino acids. The CDR3 protein is CASSWTGPNTGELFF. For the CDR3, the DNA is TGTGCCAGCAGCTGGACAGGGCCGAACACCGGGGAGCTGTTTTTT.

This clone has just a few counts. The chain employs TRBV19 and TRBJ2-2; a weak D match, TRBD2 (6 bases). V lost 3 bases and J 4 bases, leaving 12 bases between the germline ends. Germline V gives CDR1 LNHDA, CDR2 SQIVND (reference sequence). The CDR3 extends over 15 amino acids. The CDR3 loop reads CASSIGVAATGELFF. CDR3 sequence (DNA): TGTGCCAGTAGTATCGGGGTAGCGGCCACCGGGGAGCTGTTTTTT.

V gene TRBV25-1 combines with J gene TRBJ1-2, with 7 positions matching TRBD1. J lost 8 bases, V lost 3 bases, and 3 bases had no gene match. The CDR3 has 12 amino acids. CDR1 MGHDK and CDR2 SYGVNS come from the germline V gene. CDR3 residues: CASSDLGQGYTF. CDR3 DNA: TGTGCCAGCAGTGATCTGGGACAGGGCTACACCTTC.

The chain employs TRBV6-5 and TRBJ1-3; 7 bases are shared with TRBD1. Germline values: CDR1 MNHEY, CDR2 SVGAGI. The CDR3 covers 15 residues. After removal of 6 bases from V and 1 base from J, the junction contained 6 bases not matched to a gene. The CDR3 coding sequence is TGTGCCAGCAGAGTCAACAGGGGTTCTGGAAACACCATATATTTT. Encoded protein: CASRVNRGSGNTIYF.

The genes are TRBV4-1 and TRBJ1-1; possible D gene TRBD1, 5 bases. The CDR3 is 15 amino acids. Germline V gene data show CDR1 as MGHRA and CDR2 as YSYEKL. The V and J ends lost 4 bases and 3 bases respectively, with 15 bases between them. The CDR3 sequence is CASSLAGDGYTEAFF. The CDR3 bases are TGCGCCAGCAGCCTCGCGGGGGACGGTTACACTGAAGCTTTCTTT.

The chain recombines TRBV6-1 with TRBJ2-5, with TRBD2 matching 8 bases. CDR3 size: 13 residues. V lost 7 bases to trimming and J lost 3 bases; unmatched junction nucleotides: 4. Looked up from germline, CDR1 is MNHNS and CDR2 is SASEGT. The CDR3: CASTRGGKETQYF. The DNA of the CDR3 is TGTGCCAGCACCCGGGGGGGGAAAGAGACCCAGTACTTC.

This chain joins TRBV6-6 and TRBJ2-5; 8 nucleotides align to TRBD2. After removal of 7 bases from V and 5 bases from J, the junction contained 9 bases not matched to a gene. The CDR3 consists of 14 residues. Germline CDR1 and CDR2: MNHNY and SVGAGI (reference sequence). This chain's CDR3 is CASNHPGGWETQYF. The CDR3 DNA is TGTGCCAGCAACCATCCGGGGGGGTGGGAGACCCAGTACTTC.

V gene TRBV10-3 combines with J gene TRBJ2-7, with 13 bases matching TRBD2. V lost 2 bases to trimming and J lost 0 bases; unmatched junction nucleotides: 1. This CDR3 comprises 16 residues. From germline, CDR1 is ENHRY and CDR2 SYGVKD. CDR3 bases: TGTGCCATCAGTGAGAGGACTAGCGGGGGCTCCTACGAGCAGTACTTC. Translation gives CAISERTSGGSYEQYF.

CDR3 protein: CASSLFGQVYGYTF. In DNA, the CDR3 is TGTGCCAGCAGCTTATTCGGACAGGTCTATGGCTACACCTTC. The rearrangement links TRBV7-9 to TRBJ1-2; TRBD1 matches at 7 bases. J was trimmed by 4 bases and V by 2 bases; bases with no gene match: 4. The CDR3 consists of 14 residues. CDR1 and CDR2 (germline): SEHNR, FQNEAQ (reference sequence).

This clone was detected a few times. The chain links TRBV4-1 to TRBJ2-7, with 11 bases lining up with TRBD2. Per germline, CDR1 MGHRA and CDR2 YSYEKL. After removal of 2 bases from V and 2 bases from J, the junction contained 11 bases not matched to a gene. CDR3 length: 18 residues. The CDR3 loop reads CASSQKASGGPGPYEQYF. CDR3 in DNA: TGCGCCAGCAGCCAAAAAGCTAGCGGGGGGCCCGGCCCCTACGAGCAGTACTTC.

This clone was seen a few times. The V call is TRBV6-1, the J call TRBJ2-2; tentative D call: TRBD2 (5 bases). Germline lookup yields CDR1 MNHNS and CDR2 SASEGT. CDR3 length: 16 residues. Trimming cost V 2 bases and J 6 bases, with 16 bases left between them. Here the CDR3 DNA reads TGTGCCAGCAGTGAAAGTTCCGGGGATGGGCCCGGGGAGCTGTTTTTT. Translating it yields CASSESSGDGPGELFF.

The rearrangement uses TRBV5-5 and TRBJ1-5; 8 nucleotides agree with TRBD1. The length of the CDR3 is 15 residues. Trimming took 4 bases from V and 6 from J; bases not matched to a gene: 9. Germline V gene sequence: CDR1 SGHKS, CDR2 YYEKEE (reference sequence). CDR3 coding DNA: TGTGCCAGCAGCACCGGACAGGGAGGGCCTCAGCCCCAGCATTTT. Its translation is CASSTGQGGPQPQHF.

J is TRBJ2-7 and V is TRBV11-3, with 7 bases lining up with TRBD1. Germline V gene sequence: CDR1 SGHNT, CDR2 YENEEA. The CDR3 is 16 residues long. V was clipped by 5 bases and J by 4 bases; unmatched bases: 14. CDR3 DNA sequence: TGTGCCAGCAGCACATGGGAAACGGGACAGCTATACGAGCAGTACTTC. Its translation: CASSTWETGQLYEQYF.

This clone was seen only a few times. V is TRBV9 and J is TRBJ2-3; D is undetermined. The germline V and J ends were trimmed by 0 bases and 2 bases, with 13 bases remaining between them. This CDR3 region has 16 residues. Germline V lookup: CDR1 SGDLS, CDR2 YYNGEE. CDR3 region: CASSVGGNSYTDTQYF. As DNA, the CDR3 is TGTGCCAGCAGCGTAGGTGGAAACAGCTACACAGATACGCAGTATTTT.

This clone was detected once. The chain recombines TRBV7-2 with TRBJ2-3; D perhaps matches TRBD1 (6 bases). The CDR3 is 13 amino acids. Germline CDR1 is SGHTA and CDR2 is FQGNSA. Between the trimmed V and J ends, which lost 3 bases and 5 bases, there was a span of 9 bases. The CDR3: CASSFIRGDTQYF. CDR3 coding DNA: TGTGCCAGCAGCTTTATCAGGGGAGATACGCAGTATTTT.

This clone was observed once. The chain has TRBV9 and TRBJ1-2; 7 nucleotides agree with TRBD1. Per the germline V gene, CDR1 is SGDLS and CDR2 is YYNGEE. This CDR3 has 15 residues. J was trimmed by 4 bases and V by 3 bases; bases with no gene match: 9. The CDR3 spells CASSAIPGGGYGYTF. The CDR3 coding sequence is TGTGCCAGCAGCGCGATTCCAGGGGGTGGCTATGGCTACACCTTC.

V usage is TRBV5-4 and J usage is TRBJ2-3; 12 bases map to TRBD2. V dropped 4 bases and J dropped 1; count of bases not matched to a gene: 1. CDR1 is SGHNT, CDR2 YYREEE, per germline (reference sequence). This CDR3 comprises 15 residues. The CDR3 protein is CASSPSGGGTDTQYF. CDR3 DNA: TGTGCCAGCAGCCCTAGCGGGGGGGGCACAGATACGCAGTATTTT. The entire variable domain, with the rest obtained from reference TRBV5-4 and TRBJ2-3, is as follows: ETGVTQSPTHLIKTRGQQVTLRCSSQSGHNTVSWYQQALGQGPQFIFQYYREEENGRGNFPPRFSGLQFPNYSSELNVNALELDDSALYLCASSPSGGGTDTQYFGPGTRLTVL.

This chain uses TRBV7-9 with TRBJ2-2, with D possibly matching TRBD2 (5 bases). CDR1 is SEHNR, CDR2 FQNEAQ, per germline (reference sequence). The CDR3 has 18 residues. Trimming removed 2 bases at V and 1 base at J, with 17 bases between. CDR3 DNA: TGTGCCAGCAGCTTATATAAATCCCTTCGGGAGAACACCGGGGAGCTGTTTTTT. Translating gives CASSLYKSLRENTGELFF.

V is TRBV6-4 and J is TRBJ2-3; no definite D call. CDR3 length: 13 amino acids. The V end was cut by 4 bases, the J end by 0 bases, with 5 bases between. Germline V lookup: CDR1 MRHNA, CDR2 SNTAGT. CDR3 in amino acids: CASSVASTDTQYF. CDR3 DNA: TGTGCCAGCAGTGTGGCTAGCACAGATACGCAGTATTTT.

The rearrangement links TRBV6-6 to TRBJ2-1; TRBD1 matches 8 bases. The germline V gene encodes CDR1 MNHNY and CDR2 SVGAGI (reference sequence). V lost 8 bases to trimming and J lost 8 bases; unmatched junction nucleotides: 8. The CDR3 is made up of 13 amino acids. The CDR3 sequence: CASCKQGVDEQFF. The CDR3 region has the DNA TGTGCCAGCTGTAAACAGGGGGTGGATGAGCAGTTCTTC.

The chain joins TRBV2 to TRBJ2-3; 13 bases map to TRBD2. The CDR3 is 17 residues long. J gave up 2 bases and V 3 bases, and 5 bases lay outside the gene matches. Germline-derived CDR1 and CDR2 are SNHLY and FYNNEI. The CDR3 region is CASSDGGLAGHTDTQYF. CDR3 DNA sequence: TGTGCCAGCAGTGACGGGGGACTAGCGGGGCACACAGATACGCAGTATTTT. Filled out from reference TRBV2 and TRBJ2-3, the complete variable domain reads EPEVTQTPSHQVTQMGQEVILRCVPISNHLYFYWYRQILGQKVEFLVSFYNNEISEKSEIFDDQFSVERPDGSNFTLKIRSTKLEDSAMYFCASSDGGLAGHTDTQYFGPGTRLTVL.

This clone showed up just a few times. The V and J genes are TRBV7-9 and TRBJ2-2, with 8 bases lining up with TRBD1. The V and J ends lost 6 bases and 7 bases, in that order; junction bases with no gene match: 13. This CDR3 comprises 16 residues. Germline V gene sequence: CDR1 SEHNR, CDR2 FQNEAQ (reference sequence). The CDR3: CASRGPGGAIGGELFF. The CDR3 DNA follows: TGTGCCAGCAGGGGGCCAGGGGGCGCGATCGGCGGGGAGCTGTTTTTT.

This clone was seen once. CDR3 nucleotide sequence: TGTGCCAGCAGCGGACAGACATCTGAAGCTTTCTTT. Its translation: CASSGQTSEAFF. The chain combines TRBV13 with TRBJ1-1; D is perhaps TRBD1 (6 bases). This CDR3 contains 12 residues. CDR1 is PRHDT and CDR2 is FYEKMQ in the germline V gene (reference sequence). Between the trimmed V and J ends, which lost 5 bases and 6 bases, there was a span of 10 bases.

This sequence joins TRBV7-2 and TRBJ1-2, with unresolved D. Germline V CDR1 and CDR2: SGHTA, FQGNSA. The CDR3 is made up of 15 amino acids. Trimming pared 0 bases from V and 2 bases from J, leaving 10 bases between. CDR3 in amino acids: CASSLASGKNYGYTF. The CDR3 nucleotides read TGTGCCAGCAGCTTAGCTTCGGGGAAGAACTATGGCTACACCTTC.

As for this clone: This CDR3 is also generated by other DNA sequences in the sample. The gene calls are TRBV7-9 and TRBJ1-2, with TRBD1 matching 7 bases. The germline gives CDR1 SEHNR, CDR2 FQNEAQ (reference sequence). The length of the CDR3 is 11 residues. J lost 8 bases, V lost 5 bases, and 2 bases had no gene match. The CDR3 spells CASSRQGGYTF. The CDR3 bases are TGTGCCAGCAGCCGACAGGGAGGCTACACCTTC.

The J gene is TRBJ1-2, the V gene TRBV4-2; 7 nucleotides agree with TRBD1. CDR3 length: 16 residues. V was pared by 3 bases and J by 0 bases, with 7 bases of the junction left unmatched. Germline V CDR1 and CDR2: LGHNA, YNFKEQ. CDR3 DNA: TGTGCCAGCAGCCACGAAAGGACAGGAGCTAACTATGGCTACACCTTC. Its protein product is CASSHERTGANYGYTF.

The V call is TRBV11-2, the J call TRBJ2-1; 11 nucleotides agree with TRBD2. This CDR3 has 16 residues. V trimming: 5 bases; J trimming: 7 bases; junction bases outside the gene matches: 10. The germline V gene encodes CDR1 SGHAT and CDR2 FQNNGV. The CDR3 reads CASSRNSSGGWNEQFF. CDR3 nucleotide sequence: TGTGCCAGCAGCCGTAACTCTAGCGGGGGGTGGAATGAGCAGTTCTTC.